Each of the 15 T cell receptor beta chains below was sequenced from the same sample in a study of blood T cell repertoires in COVID-19. Here immunoSEQ multiplex PCR was the method, and the copy in TCRdb shows in-frame clones only, minus some. The sample holds roughly 30,000 clones; more than 80% are singletons and the top ten take approximately 2.5%. Specimen: peripheral blood. These receptors originate from a human donor in a cohort sampled during active COVID-19.

This chain links TRBV9 with TRBJ2-5; TRBD2 agrees at 8 bases. There are 14 residues in the CDR3. Per the germline V gene, CDR1 is SGDLS and CDR2 is YYNGEE. Trimming at V came to 2 bases and at J to 4 bases, leaving 4 bases not matched to a gene. CDR3 sequence: CASSVGGVGETQYF. CDR3 DNA sequence: TGTGCCAGCAGCGTCGGGGGGGTCGGAGAGACCCAGTACTTC.

The chain recombines TRBV11-1 with TRBJ1-2; D is perhaps TRBD1 (5 bases). Trimming took off 2 bases at V and 6 bases at J, with 10 bases between the two ends. The CDR3 runs 13 residues. Germline assignment: CDR1 SGHAT and CDR2 FQDESV (reference sequence). CDR3 coding DNA: TGTGCCAGCAGCTTACGAGACAGTAATGGCTACACCTTC. Its protein product is CASSLRDSNGYTF.

The chain carries TRBV20-1 and TRBJ2-3, with D hard to call. Germline V gene lookup returns CDR1 DFQATT and CDR2 SNEGSKA (reference sequence). V was shortened by 6 bases and J by 3 bases, with 7 bases between the two germline ends. The CDR3 is made up of 11 amino acids. CDR3 coding DNA: TGCAGTGCACTCAAGACAGATACGCAGTATTTT. Translated: CSALKTDTQYF.

V is TRBV7-2 and J is TRBJ1-1, with D perhaps TRBD1 (6 bases). Per the germline V gene, CDR1 is SGHTA and CDR2 is FQGNSA. V was cut by 5 bases and J by 4 bases, with 17 bases left in between. This CDR3 is 15 amino acids long. The CDR3 here is CASSLPWGHGTEAFF. The CDR3 DNA is TGTGCCAGCAGCCTCCCTTGGGGGCATGGCACTGAAGCTTTCTTT.

This clone has a handful of counts. This rearrangement joins TRBV2 to TRBJ1-1; no definite D call. Germline CDR1 reads SNHLY; CDR2 reads FYNNEI. This CDR3 region has 11 residues. V lost 7 bases and J lost 5, with 8 bases in between. The CDR3 coding sequence is TGTGCCAGCACCGCCCGGACTGAAGCTTTCTTT. Translated: CASTARTEAFF.

V gene TRBV19 combines with J gene TRBJ1-6; no firm D call. There are 19 residues in the CDR3. With 6 bases removed from V and 3 bases from J, the gap between germline ends came to 24 bases. Per germline, CDR1 LNHDA and CDR2 SQIVND (reference sequence). The CDR3 region is CASRPWMDKERGYNSPLHF. The CDR3 nucleotides are TGTGCCAGTAGGCCCTGGATGGATAAAGAGCGGGGCTATAATTCACCCCTCCACTTT.

The chain has TRBV20-1 and TRBJ1-1; D ambiguous. This CDR3 spans 13 amino acids. The V end was cut by 6 bases, the J end by 1 base, with 12 bases between. Germline V CDR1 and CDR2: DFQATT, SNEGSKA (reference sequence). The chain's CDR3 is CSASTVENTEAFF. The CDR3 DNA follows: TGCAGTGCGAGTACAGTGGAGAACACTGAAGCTTTCTTT.

The table lists this clone with a count of one. The chain recombines TRBV11-2 with TRBJ1-1, with 8 bases that match TRBD1. V dropped 5 bases and J dropped 0; count of bases not matched to a gene: 5. The germline gives CDR1 SGHAT, CDR2 FQNNGV. The CDR3 length is 15 residues. CDR3 nucleotide sequence: TGTGCCAGCAGCCCCAGGACAGGGTTGAACACTGAAGCTTTCTTT. It translates to CASSPRTGLNTEAFF.

The chain joins TRBV5-8 to TRBJ2-2; D perhaps matches TRBD2 (6 bases). The CDR3 loop spans 15 amino acids. Trimming took off 4 bases at V and 5 bases at J, with 15 bases between the two ends. Looked up from germline, CDR1 is SGHTS and CDR2 is YDEGEE. The CDR3 sequence: CASSTPGTATGELFF. The CDR3 DNA sequence: TGTGCCAGCAGCACCCCCGGGACTGCAACCGGGGAGCTGTTTTTT.

The rearrangement links TRBV4-3 to TRBJ2-2; D perhaps matches TRBD1 (6 bases). V lost 8 bases, J lost 0 bases, and 10 bases lay in between. CDR1 is LGHNA, CDR2 YSLEER, per germline. The CDR3 is 14 residues long. CDR3 in amino acids: CASRWDTNTGELFF. The DNA for the CDR3 is TGCGCCAGCCGGTGGGACACGAACACCGGGGAGCTGTTTTTT.

The chain carries TRBV10-3 and TRBJ2-1; 7 bases fit TRBD1. The length of the CDR3 is 15 residues. The germline V gene encodes CDR1 ENHRY and CDR2 SYGVKD. V gave up 0 bases and J gave up 6 bases; unmatched junction bases: 5. The CDR3 region is CAISESTGPGNEQFF. DNA for the CDR3: TGTGCCATCAGTGAGTCGACAGGGCCCGGCAATGAGCAGTTCTTC.

The genes are TRBV4-3 and TRBJ2-2; 11 bases fit TRBD2. With 0 bases clipped from V and 2 bases from J, the junction kept 8 bases outside the gene matches. From germline, CDR1 is LGHNA and CDR2 YSLEER. CDR3 length equals 19 residues. The CDR3 region is CASSQDWVTSGGNTGELFF. For the CDR3, the DNA is TGCGCCAGCAGCCAAGACTGGGTTACTAGCGGGGGAAACACCGGGGAGCTGTTTTTT.

This clone was counted between two and nine times. The chain combines TRBV7-9 with TRBJ1-3, with D perhaps TRBD1 (6 bases). In germline, CDR1 is SEHNR, CDR2 FQNEAQ (reference sequence). This CDR3 is 16 amino acids long. With 1 base removed from V and 0 bases from J, the gap between germline ends came to 10 bases. The chain's CDR3 is CASSLGTVISGNTIYF. Written as DNA, the CDR3 is TGTGCCAGCAGCTTAGGGACAGTCATCTCTGGAAACACCATATATTTT. Full variable domain (remainder filled in from reference TRBV7-9 and TRBJ1-3): DTGVSQNPRHKITKRGQNVTFRCDPISEHNRLYWYRQTLGQGPEFLTYFQNEAQLEKSRLLSDRFSAERPKGSFSTLEIQRTEQGDSAMYLCASSLGTVISGNTIYFGEGSWLTVV.

The chain has TRBV2 and TRBJ1-4; D gene unclear. Germline V gene sequence: CDR1 SNHLY, CDR2 FYNNEI. The CDR3 covers 16 residues. V was clipped by 5 bases and J by 0 bases, with 13 bases between them. The CDR3 loop reads CASSSNRVATNEKLFF. The CDR3 DNA reads as TGTGCCAGCAGTAGCAACCGAGTTGCAACTAATGAAAAACTGTTTTTT.

This clone was recorded once. The chain couples TRBV19 to TRBJ2-6; 10 bases match TRBD1. CDR3 length equals 17 residues. J was trimmed by 0 bases and V by 4 bases; bases with no gene match: 3. Germline CDR1 and CDR2: LNHDA and SQIVND (reference sequence). The CDR3, as DNA: TGTGCCAGTAGTAGGGGACAGGGGAGCTCTGGGGCCAACGTCCTGACTTTC. Protein: CASSRGQGSSGANVLTF.